The 30 T cell receptor beta chains given below trace back to one sample, sequenced in a study of blood T cells in healthy people across ages. A second PCR, run for about 7 to 11 cycles, used a sample-barcoded 5' primer plus a J-beta primer mix. TCRdb re-derived calls from the 5' RACE reads in MiXCR, one entry per CDR3 protein. The sample contains about 640,000 distinct CDR3 sequences, roughly three fifths of which appear only once. Input material: blood. The receptors here all came from a man aged 55 to 70 in good health.

The gene calls are TRBV5-1 and TRBJ2-5; 8 bases line up with TRBD1. V gave up 4 bases and J gave up 5 bases; unmatched junction bases: 10. The germline CDR1 and CDR2 sequences are SGHRS and YFSETQ. The CDR3 consists of 15 residues. The CDR3 region has the DNA TGCGCCAGCAGCGATGCAGTGGGACAGGCGGAGACCCAGTACTTC. Its protein is CASSDAVGQAETQYF.

This sequence joins TRBV28 and TRBJ2-1; 12 bases line up with TRBD2. The CDR3 runs 15 residues. Germline lookup yields CDR1 MDHEN and CDR2 SYDVKM. J gave up 7 bases and V 4 bases, and 5 bases lay outside the gene matches. The chain's CDR3 is CASSSASGGANEQFF. The CDR3 coding sequence is TGTGCCAGCAGTTCGGCTAGCGGGGGGGCAAATGAGCAGTTCTTC.

This rearrangement joins TRBV3-1 to TRBJ1-1, with 7 positions matching TRBD1. After removal of 4 bases from V and 8 bases from J, the junction contained 10 bases not matched to a gene. The CDR3 sequence is 14 residues long. The germline V gene has CDR1 LGHDT and CDR2 YNNKEL (reference sequence). For the CDR3, the DNA is TGTGCCAGCAGCCTCAGACAGGGTCTGGGCGAAGCTTTCTTT. It yields the protein CASSLRQGLGEAFF.

The chain couples TRBV3-1 to TRBJ1-1, with D perhaps TRBD1 (6 bases). The CDR3 is 17 residues long. Between the trimmed V and J ends, which lost 0 bases and 4 bases, there was a span of 18 bases. The germline CDR1 and CDR2 sequences are LGHDT and YNNKEL (reference sequence). Written as DNA, the CDR3 is TGTGCCAGCAGCCAAGATCGGCCGGGGGGGCGGGGCACTGAAGCTTTCTTT. This encodes CASSQDRPGGRGTEAFF.

The V gene is TRBV4-1, the J gene TRBJ2-1; a weak D match, TRBD1 (7 bases). CDR1 is MGHRA, CDR2 YSYEKL, per germline. Trimming removed 1 base at V and 8 bases at J, with 18 bases between. This CDR3 has 16 residues. CDR3 residues: CASSQARGAKQYEQFF. CDR3 bases: TGCGCCAGCAGCCAAGCCAGGGGGGCTAAACAGTATGAGCAGTTCTTC.

The rearrangement links TRBV20-1 to TRBJ1-2; 12 bases map to TRBD1. CDR3 length: 15 residues. Germline assignment: CDR1 DFQATT and CDR2 SNEGSKA (reference sequence). CDR3 in DNA: TGCAGAGCCCAGTTGGGACAGGGGGCGCGGTATGGCTACACCTTC. Translating gives CRAQLGQGARYGYTF.

This clonotype was counted only a few times. In DNA, the CDR3 is TGTGCCAGCAGCGGGGGACTAGCCGCCGGGGAGCTGTTTTTT. Residues: CASSGGLAAGELFF. The chain uses TRBV7-8 and TRBJ2-2; 9 nucleotides line up with TRBD2. Trimming removed 5 bases from V and 6 bases from J; junction bases left unmatched: 4. Germline V gives CDR1 SGHVS, CDR2 FQNEAQ. The CDR3 loop spans 14 amino acids.

This clonotype has just one count. The chain combines TRBV29-1 with TRBJ2-1, with 10 bases fitting TRBD2. Per germline, CDR1 SQVTM and CDR2 ANQGSEA. With 3 bases clipped from V and 9 bases from J, the junction kept 8 bases outside the gene matches. The CDR3 extends over 14 amino acids. For the CDR3, the DNA is TGCAGCGTTGATCGGCTAGCGGGGGCCGGTGAGCAGTTCTTC. Amino acid sequence: CSVDRLAGAGEQFF.

In its sample, this clonotype was seen a few times. The chain couples TRBV19 to TRBJ2-7; D remains unclear. Germline V gives CDR1 LNHDA, CDR2 SQIVND (reference sequence). Deletions cut 10 bases from V and 0 bases from J, with 4 bases between. The CDR3 totals 10 residues. CDR3 amino acids: CATGSYEQYF. The CDR3 bases are TGTGCCACAGGCTCCTACGAGCAGTACTTC. The full variable domain, with the rest looked up from reference TRBV19 and TRBJ2-7, is DGGITQSPKYLFRKEGQNVTLSCEQNLNHDAMYWYRQDPGQGLRLIYYSQIVNDFQKGDIAEGYSVSREKKESFPLTVTSAQKNPTAFYLCATGSYEQYFGPGTRLTVT.

V gene TRBV20-1 combines with J gene TRBJ2-5; D ambiguous. Germline values: CDR1 DFQATT, CDR2 SNEGSKA (reference sequence). V lost 1 base and J lost 2, with 11 bases in between. The CDR3 has 14 residues. This chain's CDR3 is CSARVYLGQETQYF. The CDR3 DNA reads as TGCAGTGCTAGAGTTTACCTGGGGCAAGAGACCCAGTACTTC.

The chain links TRBV18 to TRBJ2-7; TRBD1 is a possible D gene (6 bases). V lost 2 bases to trimming and J lost 1 base, with 9 bases between them. CDR1 is KGHSH and CDR2 is LQKENI in the germline V gene. The CDR3 loop spans 14 amino acids. CDR3 loop: CASSPSQGSYEQYF. The CDR3 coding sequence is TGTGCCAGCTCACCATCACAGGGTTCCTACGAGCAGTACTTC.

This sequence joins TRBV5-1 and TRBJ1-6; 8 bases are a match to TRBD1. CDR1 is SGHRS, CDR2 YFSETQ, per germline. Trimming at V came to 2 bases and at J to 6 bases, leaving 7 bases not matched to a gene. The CDR3 runs to 16 residues. The CDR3 sequence: CASSFTPGQVNSPLHF. The CDR3 nucleotides read TGCGCCAGCAGCTTTACCCCGGGACAGGTTAATTCACCCCTCCACTTT.

V gene TRBV29-1 combines with J gene TRBJ2-1; 9 bases map to TRBD2. The CDR3 loop spans 13 amino acids. The V gene end was trimmed by 5 bases and the J gene end by 6 bases; junction bases not matched to a gene: 5. Germline-derived CDR1 and CDR2 are SQVTM and ANQGSEA. The CDR3 loop is CSVPREGSNEQFF. The CDR3 nucleotides read TGCAGCGTTCCGCGGGAGGGGAGCAATGAGCAGTTCTTC.

The chain uses TRBV6-1 and TRBJ2-1; 7 bases are a match to TRBD2. Per germline, CDR1 MNHNS and CDR2 SASEGT. The CDR3 length is 15 residues. The V and J ends lost 2 bases and 5 bases, in that order; junction bases with no gene match: 6. Here the CDR3 DNA reads TGTGCCAGCAGTGAACCGGGACTACACAACAATGAGCAGTTCTTC. Residues: CASSEPGLHNNEQFF.

Details on this clonotype: A clone one base away is much larger, so this may be a read error. CDR3 sequence: CASSLGRAGNNEQFF. CDR3 DNA: TGCGCCAGCAGCTTGGGACGAGCGGGGAACAATGAGCAGTTCTTC. The rearrangement links TRBV5-1 to TRBJ2-1; 7 bases are a match to TRBD2. The trim removed 0 bases at V and 5 bases at J, leaving 5 bases unmatched. CDR1 and CDR2 from the germline V gene are SGHRS and YFSETQ. The CDR3 loop spans 15 amino acids.

The chain couples TRBV29-1 to TRBJ1-2, with D possibly TRBD1 on 6 matching bases. Looked up from germline, CDR1 is SQVTM and CDR2 is ANQGSEA. This CDR3 is 11 amino acids long. The V end was cut by 4 bases, the J end by 8 bases, with 11 bases between. The CDR3 nucleotides read TGCAGCGTTGGGATAGGGGGAGGCTACACCTTC. It is translated as CSVGIGGGYTF.

A note on this clonotype: A much larger clone is a single base away; this may be a read error. The chain uses TRBV13 and TRBJ1-1; a weak D match, TRBD1 (5 bases). Germline V gene sequence: CDR1 PRHDT, CDR2 FYEKMQ (reference sequence). The CDR3 consists of 14 residues. The V gene lost 4 bases and the J gene lost 4 bases, with 13 bases spanning the gap. CDR3 sequence (DNA): TGTGCCAGCAGCTCCTGTGTGAGGGGCACTGAAGCTTTCTTT. Protein sequence: CASSSCVRGTEAFF.

The chain combines TRBV25-1 with TRBJ2-7; the match to TRBD2 covers 11 bases. Germline V gene lookup returns CDR1 MGHDK and CDR2 SYGVNS. Germline trimming cut 1 base from V and 2 bases from J; bases unmatched to any gene: 10. This CDR3 has 18 amino acids. The CDR3 DNA reads TGTGCCAGCAGTGAATTAGGAGTAGCGGGGGGGAGCCCCTACGAGCAGTACTTC. Encoded protein: CASSELGVAGGSPYEQYF.

J is TRBJ2-5 and V is TRBV20-1; a possible D gene is TRBD2 (6 bases). TRBJ2-7 matches the DNA end more closely, so the J call is doubtful. This CDR3 contains 12 residues. Germline V CDR1 and CDR2: DFQATT, SNEGSKA (reference sequence). CDR3 sequence: CSASGGNYEQYF. CDR3 nucleotide sequence: TGCAGTGCTAGCGGGGGTAACTACGAGCAGTACTTC.

In its sample, this clonotype was seen a few times. This sequence joins TRBV2 and TRBJ2-6; D might be TRBD2 (5 bases). The germline V gene has CDR1 SNHLY and CDR2 FYNNEI. Trimming left V 6 bases short and J 0 bases short, with 15 bases between. There are 17 residues in the CDR3. CDR3 loop: CASRGTGVYSGANVLTF. CDR3 nucleotide sequence: TGTGCCAGCAGAGGAACCGGGGTCTACTCTGGGGCCAACGTCCTGACTTTC.

The CDR3: CSARDWGLDTDTQYF. CDR3 sequence (DNA): TGCAGTGCTAGAGATTGGGGCCTCGACACAGATACGCAGTATTTT. This sequence joins TRBV20-1 and TRBJ2-3; possible D gene TRBD1, 5 bases. The ends were cut back, 0 bases at V and 2 bases at J, with 12 bases in the middle. The length of the CDR3 is 15 residues. CDR1 is DFQATT, CDR2 SNEGSKA, per germline (reference sequence).

The chain is built from TRBV5-1 and TRBJ2-3; no clear D gene. V was pared by 0 bases and J by 0 bases, with 8 bases between. CDR1 is SGHRS, CDR2 YFSETQ, per germline. The CDR3 consists of 15 residues. CDR3 residues: CASSLAPVSTDTQYF. For the CDR3, the DNA is TGCGCCAGCAGCTTGGCCCCGGTTAGCACAGATACGCAGTATTTT.

This clonotype turned up a few times. The rearrangement joins TRBV18 to TRBJ1-2; no firm D call. The CDR3 runs to 17 residues. CDR1 and CDR2 (germline): KGHSH, LQKENI. Trimming cost V 3 bases and J 1 base, with 18 bases left between them. The CDR3 DNA is TGTGCCAGCTCACCCGAGAAAATCCTTGCTGGTAACTATGGCTACACCTTC. This encodes CASSPEKILAGNYGYTF.

Of note for this clonotype: The junction and the germline gene differ at one end; a read error may be behind it. V usage is TRBV6-5 and J usage is TRBJ2-3, with 9 positions matching TRBD2. Looked up from germline, CDR1 is MNHEY and CDR2 is SVGAGI. This CDR3 has 14 residues. Here the CDR3 DNA reads TGTGCCAGCAGTCCGGGACTAGCAACAGATGCGCAGTATTTT. Translated, it gives CASSPGLATDAQYF.

The rearrangement joins TRBV11-2 to TRBJ2-3, with D maybe TRBD2 (5 bases). Germline V gene sequence: CDR1 SGHAT, CDR2 FQNNGV. This CDR3 region has 16 residues. V was cut by 2 bases and J by 4 bases, with 16 bases left in between. The CDR3: CASSLLPGMSADTQYF. CDR3 nucleotides: TGTGCCAGCAGCTTACTCCCGGGGATGAGCGCAGATACGCAGTATTTT.

This clonotype was detected only a few times. The chain carries TRBV7-9 and TRBJ1-2; 7 nucleotides match TRBD1. The CDR3 runs to 12 residues. V was pared by 6 bases and J by 6 bases, with 4 bases of the junction left unmatched. The germline V gene has CDR1 SEHNR and CDR2 FQNEAQ (reference sequence). DNA of the CDR3: TGTGCCAGCAGAACAGGGGTAGATGGCTACACCTTC. Amino acids: CASRTGVDGYTF.

This clonotype was recorded a few times. The chain has TRBV5-1 and TRBJ2-1; 7 bases match TRBD2. The V and J ends lost 0 bases and 8 bases, in that order; junction bases with no gene match: 5. Germline V gene data show CDR1 as SGHRS and CDR2 as YFSETQ. This CDR3 contains 14 residues. Here the CDR3 reads CASSLAMAGDEQFF. CDR3 DNA sequence: TGCGCCAGCAGCTTGGCGATGGCGGGGGATGAGCAGTTCTTC.

The chain uses TRBV5-1 and TRBJ2-1; 8 nucleotides align to TRBD2. This CDR3 contains 16 residues. Unmatched junction bases numbered 8, after V lost 6 bases and J lost 0 bases. Germline lookup yields CDR1 SGHRS and CDR2 YFSETQ. CDR3 protein: CASTRDSGNSYNEQFF. CDR3 bases: TGCGCCAGCACCCGGGATAGCGGGAACTCCTACAATGAGCAGTTCTTC.

The chain couples TRBV4-1 to TRBJ2-7; TRBD2 agrees at 9 bases. From germline, CDR1 is MGHRA and CDR2 YSYEKL. The CDR3 is 17 amino acids. V was pared by 4 bases and J by 5 bases, with 15 bases of the junction left unmatched. The CDR3: CASSRGIYSGSFHEQYF. Written as DNA, the CDR3 is TGCGCCAGCAGCCGAGGAATTTATAGCGGGAGTTTTCACGAGCAGTACTTC.

The rearrangement links TRBV2 to TRBJ2-1, with TRBD2 matching over 7 bases. The junction had 3 bases not matched to a gene; V was cut back by 6 bases and J by 7 bases. Germline CDR1 is SNHLY and CDR2 is FYNNEI. This CDR3 comprises 12 residues. The CDR3 DNA follows: TGTGCCAGCAGATACGGGGGGAATGAGCAGTTCTTC. As protein: CASRYGGNEQFF.